The 32 T cell receptor beta chains reported below all come from one sample, sequenced in a study of T cell clonotyping in hematopoietic cell transplantation. Profiled with immunoSEQ multiplex PCR; TCRdb holds only in-frame clones, not every one. The data contain about 3,800 clones, about 80% of them seen just once; the ten biggest clones take up about 35%. The input for sequencing was peripheral blood mononuclear cells, taken 100 days after allogeneic stem cell transplant. The receptors originated from a male patient in his fifties or sixties who had an allogeneic stem cell transplant from an unrelated donor, so the T cells may come from the graft donor. Some clones in this sample may be carry-over from other donors' samples.

The chain uses TRBV19 and TRBJ1-5, with D hard to call. V was cut by 5 bases and J by 5 bases, with 13 bases left in between. Looked up from germline, CDR1 is LNHDA and CDR2 is SQIVND (reference sequence). There are 14 residues in the CDR3. CDR3 bases: TGTGCCAGTAGTGAAGGGCTCCTACATCAGCCCCAGCATTTT. It is translated as CASSEGLLHQPQHF.

This clone has just a few counts. This chain uses TRBV6-1 with TRBJ1-2, with D unclear. Trimming stripped 3 bases from V and 1 base from J, with 15 bases between. CDR1 and CDR2 (germline): MNHNS, SASEGT. CDR3 length: 16 residues. The CDR3 loop reads CASSEKAARFNYGYTF. DNA for the CDR3: TGTGCCAGCAGTGAGAAGGCAGCGAGGTTTAACTATGGCTACACCTTC.

In this sample, this clone turned up once. This sequence joins TRBV5-1 and TRBJ2-3; the match to TRBD2 covers 7 bases. This CDR3 comprises 16 residues. Germline CDR1 reads SGHRS; CDR2 reads YFSETQ. V shed 0 bases and J 2 bases; nucleotides not matched to a gene: 6. CDR3 bases: TGCGCCAGCAGCTTGGGGCTAGCGGACCCCACAGATACGCAGTATTTT. Amino acids: CASSLGLADPTDTQYF.

This clone was seen only once. The chain combines TRBV6-1 with TRBJ2-3; no clear D gene. In germline, CDR1 is MNHNS, CDR2 SASEGT. V was pared by 0 bases and J by 3 bases, with 4 bases between. The CDR3 is 13 residues long. CDR3 residues: CASSEAPTDTQYF. The DNA of the CDR3 is TGTGCCAGCAGTGAAGCGCCAACAGATACGCAGTATTTT.

This clone was detected once. In DNA, the CDR3 is TGTGCCAGCAGTCCCCAAGTGGGGGCGGGCTACGAGCAGTACTTC. Translated: CASSPQVGAGYEQYF. The chain employs TRBV27 and TRBJ2-7; perhaps TRBD1 as D (6 bases). The ends were cut back, 5 bases at V and 3 bases at J, with 17 bases in the middle. The CDR3 is 15 residues long. Germline V gives CDR1 MNHEY, CDR2 SMNVEV (reference sequence).

This clone is labeled as large. The chain couples TRBV6-1 to TRBJ1-5; D gene ambiguous. Germline V gene data show CDR1 as MNHNS and CDR2 as SASEGT. The CDR3 sequence is 17 residues long. The V and J ends lost 2 bases and 0 bases respectively, with 14 bases between them. Written as DNA, the CDR3 is TGTGCCAGCAGTGAAACGGTATCGCCTTATAGCAATCAGCCCCAGCATTTT. This encodes CASSETVSPYSNQPQHF.

This rearrangement joins TRBV4-2 to TRBJ1-2, with D possibly being TRBD1 (5 bases). The CDR3 has 14 amino acids. V gave up 0 bases and J gave up 4 bases, with 9 bases separating them. Germline CDR1 reads LGHNA; CDR2 reads YNFKEQ. CDR3 coding DNA: TGTGCCAGCAGCCAAGATACGAGGGGCTATGGCTACACCTTC. It translates to CASSQDTRGYGYTF.

This clone was counted between two and nine times. This chain's CDR3 is CASSVESGGRNEQYF. DNA of the CDR3: TGTGCCAGCAGCGTAGAATCCGGGGGGCGGAACGAGCAGTACTTC. The V gene is TRBV9, the J gene TRBJ2-7, with D perhaps TRBD2 (7 bases). The CDR3 runs 15 residues. Germline CDR1 SGDLS, CDR2 YYNGEE. The V end was cut by 0 bases, the J end by 5 bases, with 15 bases between.

This clone was detected only once. The rearrangement links TRBV19 to TRBJ2-7; 7 nucleotides match TRBD2. CDR1 and CDR2 (germline): LNHDA, SQIVND (reference sequence). The CDR3 sequence is 13 residues long. The J segment lost 3 bases and the V segment lost 8 bases, leaving 7 bases of the junction unmatched. The DNA for the CDR3 is TGTGCCAGTTCTACGGGAGGTAGCTACGAGCAGTACTTC. Translating gives CASSTGGSYEQYF.

This sequence joins TRBV29-1 and TRBJ2-7, with 7 bases aligning to TRBD2. CDR1 is SQVTM, CDR2 ANQGSEA, per germline. The CDR3 spans 17 residues. The J segment lost 2 bases and the V segment lost 0 bases, leaving 13 bases of the junction unmatched. CDR3 sequence: CSVEDPEDELAPYEQYF. DNA of the CDR3: TGCAGCGTTGAAGATCCAGAGGATGAACTAGCGCCCTACGAGCAGTACTTC.

This clone has only one observation. The rearrangement joins TRBV19 to TRBJ2-6, with D maybe TRBD1 (5 bases). V was clipped by 4 bases and J by 4 bases, with 20 bases between them. CDR1 LNHDA and CDR2 SQIVND come from the germline V gene (reference sequence). The CDR3 is made up of 18 amino acids. The DNA for the CDR3 is TGTGCCAGTAGTAGAGTGGGGCCATCCCTAGACGGGGCCAACGTCCTGACTTTC. It yields the protein CASSRVGPSLDGANVLTF. The whole variable domain, filled in from reference TRBV19 and TRBJ2-6, reads DGGITQSPKYLFRKEGQNVTLSCEQNLNHDAMYWYRQDPGQGLRLIYYSQIVNDFQKGDIAEGYSVSREKKESFPLTVTSAQKNPTAFYLCASSRVGPSLDGANVLTFGAGSRLTVL.

V gene TRBV5-4 combines with J gene TRBJ2-3; D ambiguous. Germline assignment: CDR1 SGHNT and CDR2 YYREEE (reference sequence). The V end lost 3 bases, the J end lost 6 bases, and 20 bases lay between the germline ends. The CDR3 runs 16 residues. The CDR3 nucleotides are TGTGCCAGCAGCTCCTCCCTACTGGGAAGGTTGGATACGCAGTATTTT. Its translation is CASSSSLLGRLDTQYF.

This clone has just one count. The chain has TRBV4-1 and TRBJ2-7, with D perhaps TRBD1 or TRBD2 (5 bases each). V shed 2 bases and J shed 4 bases, with 15 bases lying between them. CDR3 length: 15 residues. In germline, CDR1 is MGHRA, CDR2 YSYEKL. CDR3 DNA sequence: TGCGCCAGCAGCCAATACCGGGACGGGGCTTACGAGCAGTACTTC. Translating gives CASSQYRDGAYEQYF.

V gene TRBV2 combines with J gene TRBJ1-2, with 8 bases that match TRBD1. The CDR3 totals 15 residues. The J segment lost 0 bases and the V segment lost 8 bases, leaving 8 bases of the junction unmatched. Germline CDR1 SNHLY, CDR2 FYNNEI. CDR3 protein: CASRLTGVTNYGYTF. The CDR3 DNA follows: TGTGCCAGCCGATTGACAGGGGTTACTAACTATGGCTACACCTTC.

This chain joins TRBV7-2 and TRBJ1-1, with D perhaps TRBD1 (5 bases). Germline V CDR1 and CDR2: SGHTA, FQGNSA. Trimming took 5 bases from V and 4 from J, leaving 14 bases between them. The length of the CDR3 is 14 residues. The CDR3 region is CASSPEGYGTEAFF. CDR3 bases: TGTGCCAGCAGCCCAGAGGGGTATGGCACTGAAGCTTTCTTT.

This clone has more than one count but fewer than ten. The chain recombines TRBV4-1 with TRBJ1-5, with D possibly TRBD1 on 5 matching bases. V lost 0 bases and J 0 bases, leaving 15 bases between the germline ends. Germline V gene data show CDR1 as MGHRA and CDR2 as YSYEKL. This CDR3 contains 18 residues. CDR3 protein: CASSQDYPRTYSNQPQHF. Here the CDR3 DNA reads TGCGCCAGCAGCCAAGATTATCCCAGGACATATAGCAATCAGCCCCAGCATTTT.

This clone turned up a few times. The CDR3, as DNA: TGTGCCAGCAGTAAGTGGGACAGGGGGTCCGAGCAGTACTTC. Residues: CASSKWDRGSEQYF. This chain links TRBV25-1 with TRBJ2-7, with 11 bases lining up with TRBD1. The V gene end was trimmed by 5 bases and the J gene end by 6 bases; junction bases not matched to a gene: 6. CDR3 size: 14 residues. Germline assignment: CDR1 MGHDK and CDR2 SYGVNS.

V and J are TRBV2 and TRBJ2-7; 9 nucleotides align to TRBD2. The ends lost 6 bases at V and 0 bases at J; junction bases unmatched: 3. The CDR3 runs to 14 residues. Germline CDR1 is SNHLY and CDR2 is FYNNEI. CDR3 amino acids: CASSTSGFSYEQYF. In DNA form, the CDR3 reads TGTGCCAGCAGCACTAGCGGGTTCTCCTACGAGCAGTACTTC.

A single count supports this clone. V usage is TRBV29-1 and J usage is TRBJ2-7; 8 bases align to TRBD2. V lost 1 base to trimming and J lost 2 bases; unmatched junction nucleotides: 10. From germline, CDR1 is SQVTM and CDR2 ANQGSEA. This CDR3 spans 16 amino acids. The CDR3 DNA reads TGCAGCGTTGAAGGGGGGACTAGAGGGGCCCCCTACGAGCAGTACTTC. Translated, it gives CSVEGGTRGAPYEQYF.

This clone is termed large (0.1 to 1%). The V call is TRBV19, the J call TRBJ2-3, with D tentatively TRBD2 (5 bases). In germline, CDR1 is LNHDA, CDR2 SQIVND (reference sequence). The CDR3 contains 15 residues. V lost 7 bases, J lost 2 bases, and 16 bases lay in between. The CDR3 coding sequence is TGTGCCAGTACCATCACTAGTGGAGTCACAGATACGCAGTATTTT. This codes for CASTITSGVTDTQYF. Full variable domain (remainder filled in from reference TRBV19 and TRBJ2-3): DGGITQSPKYLFRKEGQNVTLSCEQNLNHDAMYWYRQDPGQGLRLIYYSQIVNDFQKGDIAEGYSVSREKKESFPLTVTSAQKNPTAFYLCASTITSGVTDTQYFGPGTRLTVL.

The chain joins TRBV6-1 to TRBJ1-5; no firm D call. The V end lost 5 bases, the J end lost 7 bases, and 12 bases lay between the germline ends. Germline V gene sequence: CDR1 MNHNS, CDR2 SASEGT. The CDR3 runs to 13 residues. CDR3 sequence reads: CASSFSSVQPQHF. The CDR3 region has the DNA TGTGCCAGCAGTTTTTCTAGTGTACAGCCCCAGCATTTT.

This clone was observed a few times. This chain links TRBV7-9 with TRBJ1-3, with TRBD1 matching over 12 bases. Trimming took 5 bases from V and 3 from J; bases not matched to a gene: 11. The germline V gene encodes CDR1 SEHNR and CDR2 FQNEAQ (reference sequence). CDR3 length: 18 residues. The CDR3 loop is CASSAGTGGEKIGNTIYF. The CDR3, as DNA: TGTGCCAGCAGCGCAGGGACAGGGGGCGAAAAGATTGGAAACACCATATATTTT.

This clone was recorded once. This chain connects TRBV19 to TRBJ1-5; 7 positions match TRBD1. The CDR3 consists of 13 residues. Germline values: CDR1 LNHDA, CDR2 SQIVND (reference sequence). After removal of 6 bases from V and 9 bases from J, the junction contained 8 bases not matched to a gene. The CDR3 loop reads CASSPGQTGPQHF. The CDR3 DNA reads TGTGCCAGTAGCCCGGGACAGACCGGGCCCCAGCATTTT.

The chain carries TRBV19 and TRBJ2-2; TRBD2 matches 14 bases. V gave up 5 bases and J gave up 2 bases; unmatched junction bases: 4. The CDR3 length is 17 residues. The V gene's germline CDR1 is LNHDA and CDR2 SQIVND (reference sequence). The CDR3 region is CASSPGTSGGNTGELFF. Written as DNA, the CDR3 is TGTGCCAGTAGTCCCGGGACTAGCGGGGGAAACACCGGGGAGCTGTTTTTT.

In the case of this clone: A far more abundant clone sits one base away, making this likely a read error. This chain links TRBV4-2 with TRBJ2-7; TRBD1 aligns across 11 bases. The germline gives CDR1 LGHNA, CDR2 YNFKEQ. This CDR3 has 15 amino acids. V shed 3 bases, J shed 4 bases, and the junction held 5 bases outside the gene matches. The CDR3, as DNA: TGTGCCAGCAGCCAGGGACAGGGGGAGGGGTACGAGCAGTACTTC. Translation gives CASSQGQGEGYEQYF.

The chain joins TRBV5-1 to TRBJ1-1, with a possible D match to TRBD1 (6 bases). Germline V gene data show CDR1 as SGHRS and CDR2 as YFSETQ. The CDR3 totals 14 residues. V lost 1 base and J 5 bases, leaving 12 bases between the germline ends. The CDR3 region has the DNA TGCGCCAGCAGCTTGTCCCGGGGGCAGACTGAAGCTTTCTTT. This gives the protein CASSLSRGQTEAFF.

The gene calls are TRBV11-2 and TRBJ1-1; maybe TRBD1 (5 bases). Trimming stripped 6 bases from V and 7 bases from J, with 18 bases between. Germline V lookup: CDR1 SGHAT, CDR2 FQNNGV. The CDR3 is 14 residues long. CDR3 bases: TGTGCCAGCAGTCGGGACGTTTGGAGCCTTGAAGCTTTCTTT. Encoded protein: CASSRDVWSLEAFF. The whole variable domain, remainder taken from reference TRBV11-2 and TRBJ1-1, is EAGVAQSPRYKIIEKRQSVAFWCNPISGHATLYWYQQILGQGPKLLIQFQNNGVVDDSQLPKDRFSAERLKGVDSTLKIQPAKLEDSAVYLCASSRDVWSLEAFFGQGTRLTVV.

V and J are TRBV5-1 and TRBJ2-3; unclear D gene. Germline V gene data show CDR1 as SGHRS and CDR2 as YFSETQ. This CDR3 spans 11 amino acids. Trimming removed 0 bases at V and 4 bases at J, with 0 bases between. The CDR3 DNA reads as TGCGCCAGCAGCTTGGCAGATACGCAGTATTTT. Translation: CASSLADTQYF.

The chain joins TRBV7-2 to TRBJ2-1; possible D gene TRBD1, 6 bases. Looked up from germline, CDR1 is SGHTA and CDR2 is FQGNSA. The CDR3 consists of 13 residues. Trimming shortened V by 4 bases and J by 7 bases, and 11 bases separated the two germline ends. The CDR3 sequence: CASSSFTGNEQFF. CDR3 sequence (DNA): TGTGCCAGCAGCTCCTTCACAGGGAATGAGCAGTTCTTC.

The V and J genes are TRBV16 and TRBJ1-5, with 11 positions matching TRBD1. The CDR3 has 15 amino acids. The germline V gene has CDR1 KGHSY and CDR2 FQNENV. Trimming removed 0 bases from V and 7 bases from J; junction bases left unmatched: 2. In DNA, the CDR3 is TGTGCCAGCAGCCAATCGGGACAGGGGGGGCAGCCCCAGCATTTT. Its translation: CASSQSGQGGQPQHF.

V and J are TRBV2 and TRBJ1-5; D is undetermined. The CDR3 contains 11 residues. V was shortened by 1 base and J by 9 bases, with 4 bases between the two germline ends. CDR1 is SNHLY and CDR2 is FYNNEI in the germline V gene. CDR3 DNA: TGTGCCAGCAGTGAAGGGGGGCCCCAGCATTTT. Its translation is CASSEGGPQHF.

The chain recombines TRBV2 with TRBJ1-3, with TRBD1 matching over 8 bases. CDR1 and CDR2 from the germline V gene are SNHLY and FYNNEI. This CDR3 region has 15 residues. V shed 6 bases and J 2 bases; nucleotides not matched to a gene: 6. The CDR3 nucleotides are TGTGCCAGCAGAGCCGGGACAGGAGCTGGAAACACCATATATTTT. Translating it yields CASRAGTGAGNTIYF.